This entry describes one T cell receptor beta chain. The sample is drawn from a study of control samples from healthy donors and cancer patients. Profiled with immunoSEQ multiplex PCR; TCRdb holds only in-frame clones, not every one. The profile shows 260,000 or so clones, over 75% of them singletons. Trimming shortened V by 9 bases and J by 4 bases, and 12 bases separated the two germline ends. Germline V gene sequence: CDR1 SNHLY, CDR2 FYNNEI. The CDR3 sequence is 13 residues long. The rearrangement joins TRBV2 to TRBJ2-2; D might be TRBD2 (6 bases). The sequence came from a woman aged 60-75 years with lung cancer. Material for sequencing was PBMCs. CDR3 region: CASLLLATGELFF. The CDR3 bases are TGTGCCAGTTTGTTACTAGCCACCGGGGAGCTGTTTTTT.